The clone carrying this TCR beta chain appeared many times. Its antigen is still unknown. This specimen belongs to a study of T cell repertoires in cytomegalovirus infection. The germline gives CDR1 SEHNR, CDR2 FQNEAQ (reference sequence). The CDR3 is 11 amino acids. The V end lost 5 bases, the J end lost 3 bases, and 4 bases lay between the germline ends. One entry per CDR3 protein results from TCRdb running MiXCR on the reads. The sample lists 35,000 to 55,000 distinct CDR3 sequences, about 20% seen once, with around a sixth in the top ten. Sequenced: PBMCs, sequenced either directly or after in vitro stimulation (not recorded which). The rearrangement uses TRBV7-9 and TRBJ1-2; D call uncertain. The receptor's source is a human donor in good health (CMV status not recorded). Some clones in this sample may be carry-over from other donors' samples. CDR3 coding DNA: TGTGCCAGCAGCACGGACTATGGCTACACCTTC. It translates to CASSTDYGYTF.